The 20 T cell receptor beta chains given below trace back to one sample, sequenced in a study of blood T cell repertoires in COVID-19. Only in-frame clones appear in the TCRdb table, and some are missing; sequencing was by immunoSEQ multiplex PCR. The table includes under 250,000 clones, about nine tenths detected once. Sequenced: peripheral blood. Receptor source: a man in his forties with acute or convalescent COVID-19.

The chain uses TRBV7-2 and TRBJ2-5, with D possibly being TRBD2 (5 bases). The V gene lost 5 bases and the J gene lost 5 bases, with 12 bases spanning the gap. The CDR3 runs 13 residues. Germline V lookup: CDR1 SGHTA, CDR2 FQGNSA. As DNA, the CDR3 is TGTGCCAGCAGCGCCGGCAAGCGGGAGACCCAGTACTTC. Residues: CASSAGKRETQYF.

V and J are TRBV11-3 and TRBJ2-5; TRBD2 aligns across 13 bases. The CDR3 contains 16 residues. The junction had 5 bases not matched to a gene; V was cut back by 6 bases and J by 1 base. From germline, CDR1 is SGHNT and CDR2 YENEEA. CDR3 region: CASSFGLAGAQETQYF. CDR3 sequence (DNA): TGTGCCAGCAGTTTTGGACTAGCGGGAGCCCAAGAGACCCAGTACTTC.

V gene TRBV19 combines with J gene TRBJ2-4; 7 nucleotides match TRBD1. CDR1 is LNHDA and CDR2 is SQIVND in the germline V gene (reference sequence). The CDR3 is made up of 15 amino acids. J gave up 3 bases and V 6 bases, and 8 bases lay outside the gene matches. CDR3 DNA sequence: TGTGCCAGTAGCATGCAGGGGGAGAGCAAAAACATTCAGTACTTC. This gives the protein CASSMQGESKNIQYF.

The chain recombines TRBV19 with TRBJ1-1, with 7 bases fitting TRBD1. In germline, CDR1 is LNHDA, CDR2 SQIVND (reference sequence). The CDR3 totals 15 residues. V lost 3 bases, J lost 1 base, and 5 bases stayed unmatched. The CDR3 is CASSIADRSNTEAFF. CDR3 coding DNA: TGTGCCAGTAGTATCGCGGACAGGTCGAACACTGAAGCTTTCTTT.

This clone occurred once. This chain uses TRBV5-6 with TRBJ1-2, with D uncertain. The germline V gene has CDR1 SGHDT and CDR2 YYEEEE. The CDR3 runs to 15 residues. The V end was cut by 0 bases, the J end by 2 bases, with 11 bases between. Here the CDR3 reads CASSLVGSVNYGYTF. The CDR3 region has the DNA TGTGCCAGCAGCTTGGTTGGTTCGGTGAACTATGGCTACACCTTC.

The V gene is TRBV27, the J gene TRBJ2-7; 10 nucleotides match TRBD2. The CDR3 consists of 18 residues. J was trimmed by 9 bases and V by 3 bases; bases with no gene match: 20. The germline V gene encodes CDR1 MNHEY and CDR2 SMNVEV (reference sequence). In nucleotides, the CDR3 is TGTGCCAGCAGTTTTGGGCTAGCGGGAGAGGGGGAATCCTACCGGCAGTACTTC. This encodes CASSFGLAGEGESYRQYF.

The chain employs TRBV2 and TRBJ2-3; 13 positions match TRBD2. Per the germline V gene, CDR1 is SNHLY and CDR2 is FYNNEI. V dropped 3 bases and J dropped 4; count of bases not matched to a gene: 4. This CDR3 has 16 amino acids. The CDR3, as DNA: TGTGCCAGCAGTGATAGACTAGCGGGGGGTTCAGATACGCAGTATTTT. Its protein product is CASSDRLAGGSDTQYF.

J is TRBJ2-7 and V is TRBV6-5; TRBD2 is a possible D gene (5 bases). Trimming cost V 5 bases and J 7 bases, with 9 bases left between them. Germline CDR1 and CDR2: MNHEY and SVGAGI. CDR3 length: 11 amino acids. This chain's CDR3 is CASSPGTEQYF. In DNA form, the CDR3 reads TGTGCCAGCAGTCCGGGAACAGAGCAGTACTTC.

The chain couples TRBV19 to TRBJ1-5; a weak D match, TRBD1 (6 bases). The CDR3 contains 15 residues. The V end lost 4 bases, the J end lost 3 bases, and 13 bases lay between the germline ends. The germline V gene has CDR1 LNHDA and CDR2 SQIVND (reference sequence). DNA of the CDR3: TGTGCCAGTAGTAACGGACAGAGGACCAATCAGCCCCAGCATTTT. This gives the protein CASSNGQRTNQPQHF.

The CDR3 reads CASRPSDRVLQETQYF. DNA of the CDR3: TGTGCCAGTAGGCCTTCAGACAGGGTGTTACAAGAGACCCAGTACTTC. The chain is built from TRBV19 and TRBJ2-5; 7 nucleotides match TRBD1. The CDR3 runs to 16 residues. V shed 6 bases and J 2 bases; nucleotides not matched to a gene: 12. Germline CDR1 reads LNHDA; CDR2 reads SQIVND (reference sequence).

CDR3: CASSLVSSGTYNEQFF. CDR3 bases: TGTGCCAGCAGCTTAGTCTCTAGCGGGACCTACAATGAGCAGTTCTTC. The gene calls are TRBV7-6 and TRBJ2-1; 9 bases align to TRBD2. CDR3 length equals 16 residues. The J segment lost 2 bases and the V segment lost 1 base, leaving 3 bases of the junction unmatched. CDR1 and CDR2 from the germline V gene are SGHVS and FNYEAQ.

The rearrangement links TRBV7-3 to TRBJ2-1; D uncertain. CDR1 SGHTA and CDR2 FQGTGA come from the germline V gene. CDR3 length: 15 residues. V lost 2 bases and J 7 bases, leaving 15 bases between the germline ends. As DNA, the CDR3 is TGTGCCAGCAGCTTACTTGGCGGTTTGCTGAATGAGCAGTTCTTC. Encoded protein: CASSLLGGLLNEQFF.

This clone was seen only once. V and J are TRBV7-9 and TRBJ1-4; the D is unclear. The CDR3 contains 13 residues. The V and J ends lost 5 bases and 7 bases respectively, with 11 bases between them. CDR1 and CDR2 from the germline V gene are SEHNR and FQNEAQ (reference sequence). CDR3: CASSPGGSEKLFF. The DNA for the CDR3 is TGTGCCAGCAGCCCCGGTGGGAGTGAAAAACTGTTTTTT.

The rearrangement uses TRBV7-9 and TRBJ2-7, with D unclear. CDR1 and CDR2 from the germline V gene are SEHNR and FQNEAQ (reference sequence). The CDR3 has 12 residues. Trimming shortened V by 2 bases and J by 3 bases, and 5 bases separated the two germline ends. The CDR3 here is CASSLRGYEQYF. CDR3 DNA: TGTGCCAGCAGCTTAAGAGGCTACGAGCAGTACTTC.

CDR3 nucleotides: TGTGCCAGCACCCGTGGACTAAACTATGGCTACACCTTC. It is translated as CASTRGLNYGYTF. This chain connects TRBV12-3 or TRBV12-4 to TRBJ1-2; no clear D. The CDR3 covers 13 residues. Trimming left V 7 bases short and J 2 bases short, with 11 bases between.

The genes are TRBV29-1 and TRBJ2-3, with 7 bases aligning to TRBD1. Per germline, CDR1 SQVTM and CDR2 ANQGSEA. The CDR3 is 17 amino acids. V shed 6 bases and J 0 bases; nucleotides not matched to a gene: 15. CDR3 DNA: TGCAGCGTCCAACCGGGACAGCGGACCTCTAGCACAGATACGCAGTATTTT. The encoded protein is CSVQPGQRTSSTDTQYF.

This chain uses TRBV6-5 with TRBJ1-1; TRBD1 matches at 8 bases. The V gene's germline CDR1 is MNHEY and CDR2 SVGAGI. The CDR3 sequence is 15 residues long. Germline trimming cut 7 bases from V and 2 bases from J; bases unmatched to any gene: 9. The CDR3, as DNA: TGTGCCAGCACCAAGGACAGGGCGGTAAACACTGAAGCTTTCTTT. Amino acid sequence: CASTKDRAVNTEAFF.

The chain links TRBV19 to TRBJ1-6, with 8 bases that match TRBD1. Trimming removed 6 bases from V and 9 bases from J; junction bases left unmatched: 10. The germline V gene encodes CDR1 LNHDA and CDR2 SQIVND (reference sequence). The CDR3 loop spans 15 amino acids. The CDR3 bases are TGTGCCAGTAGCCCCGGACAGGGAGGGATTTCACCCCTCCACTTT. Its protein is CASSPGQGGISPLHF.

The chain is built from TRBV6-2 or TRBV6-3 and TRBJ2-1; TRBD2 matches at 7 bases. This CDR3 has 16 residues. The junction had 5 bases not matched to a gene; V was cut back by 0 bases and J by 3 bases. From germline, CDR1 is MNHEY and CDR2 SVGEGT. The CDR3 coding sequence is TGTGCCAGCAGTTACTCTGGGGGGGTTGGCTACAATGAGCAGTTCTTC. It codes for CASSYSGGVGYNEQFF.

Only one count was recorded for this clone. CDR3 amino acids: CARSFGRQGVGNEQFF. The CDR3 nucleotides read TGTGCCAGAAGCTTCGGCAGACAGGGGGTGGGCAATGAGCAGTTCTTC. The chain links TRBV5-3 to TRBJ2-1; 9 bases agree with TRBD1. TRBV5-3 is placed among ORFs of uncertain function. The trim removed 2 bases at V and 6 bases at J, leaving 9 bases unmatched. The CDR3 covers 16 residues.